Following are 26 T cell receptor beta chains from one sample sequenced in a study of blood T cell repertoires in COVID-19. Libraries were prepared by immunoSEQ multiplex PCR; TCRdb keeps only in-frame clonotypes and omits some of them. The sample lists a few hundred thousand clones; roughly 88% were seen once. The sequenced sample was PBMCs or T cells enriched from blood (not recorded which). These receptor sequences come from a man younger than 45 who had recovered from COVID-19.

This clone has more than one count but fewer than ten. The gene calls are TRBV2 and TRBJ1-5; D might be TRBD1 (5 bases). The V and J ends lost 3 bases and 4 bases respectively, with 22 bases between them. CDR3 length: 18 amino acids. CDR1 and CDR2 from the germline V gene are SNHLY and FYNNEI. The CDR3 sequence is CASSDRQATTDKNQPQHF. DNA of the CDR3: TGTGCCAGCAGTGATAGGCAAGCGACGACAGACAAGAATCAGCCCCAGCATTTT.

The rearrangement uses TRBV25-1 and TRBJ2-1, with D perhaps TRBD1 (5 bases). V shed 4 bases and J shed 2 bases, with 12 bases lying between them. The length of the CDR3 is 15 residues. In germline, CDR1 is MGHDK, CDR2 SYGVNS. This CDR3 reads CASSVGQGTYNEQFF. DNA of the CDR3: TGTGCCAGCAGTGTAGGGCAGGGAACCTACAATGAGCAGTTCTTC.

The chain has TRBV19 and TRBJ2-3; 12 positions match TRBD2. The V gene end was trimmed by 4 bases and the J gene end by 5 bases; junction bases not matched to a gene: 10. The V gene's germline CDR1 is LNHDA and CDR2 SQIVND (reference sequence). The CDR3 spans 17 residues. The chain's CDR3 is CASSTLASGGEQDTQYF. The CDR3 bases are TGTGCCAGTAGTACGCTGGCTAGCGGGGGGGAACAAGATACGCAGTATTTT.

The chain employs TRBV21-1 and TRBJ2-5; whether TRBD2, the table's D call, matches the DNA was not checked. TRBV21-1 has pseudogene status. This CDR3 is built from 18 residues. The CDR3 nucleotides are TGTGCCAGCAGCCTCTATCCTTTCCTGGCGGGGGGGAGGAAGACCCAGTACTTC. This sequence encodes CASSLYPFLAGGRKTQYF.

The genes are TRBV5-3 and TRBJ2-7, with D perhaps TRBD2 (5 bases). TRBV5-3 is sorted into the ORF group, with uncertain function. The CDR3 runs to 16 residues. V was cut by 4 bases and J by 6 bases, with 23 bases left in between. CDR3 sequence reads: CARSLGDAGGVGEQYF. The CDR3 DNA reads TGTGCCAGAAGCCTGGGAGATGCGGGCGGTGTCGGCGAGCAGTACTTC.

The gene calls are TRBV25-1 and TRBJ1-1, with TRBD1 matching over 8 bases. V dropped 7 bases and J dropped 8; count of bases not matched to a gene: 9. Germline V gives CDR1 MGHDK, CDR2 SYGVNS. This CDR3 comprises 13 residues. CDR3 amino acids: CASTPSRGLEAFF. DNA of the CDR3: TGTGCCAGCACCCCTAGCAGGGGGCTCGAAGCTTTCTTT.

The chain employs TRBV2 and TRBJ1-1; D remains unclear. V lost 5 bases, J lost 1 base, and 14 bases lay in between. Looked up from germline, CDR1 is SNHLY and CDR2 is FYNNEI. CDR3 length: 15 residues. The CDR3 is CASSHQHDPNTEAFF. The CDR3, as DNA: TGTGCCAGCAGTCATCAACATGATCCGAACACTGAAGCTTTCTTT.

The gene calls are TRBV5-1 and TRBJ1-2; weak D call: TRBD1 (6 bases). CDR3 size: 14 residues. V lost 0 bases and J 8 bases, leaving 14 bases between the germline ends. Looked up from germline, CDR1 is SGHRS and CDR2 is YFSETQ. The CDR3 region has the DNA TGCGCCAGCAGCTTGGAGGCCAGGGGCAGGGGCTACACCTTC. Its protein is CASSLEARGRGYTF.

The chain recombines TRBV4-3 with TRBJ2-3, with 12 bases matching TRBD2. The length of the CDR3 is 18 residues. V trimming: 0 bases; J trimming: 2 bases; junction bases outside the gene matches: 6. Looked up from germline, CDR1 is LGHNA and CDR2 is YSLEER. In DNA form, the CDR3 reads TGCGCCAGCAGCCAAGATTTAACTAGCGGGGGGTACACAGATACGCAGTATTTT. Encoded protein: CASSQDLTSGGYTDTQYF.

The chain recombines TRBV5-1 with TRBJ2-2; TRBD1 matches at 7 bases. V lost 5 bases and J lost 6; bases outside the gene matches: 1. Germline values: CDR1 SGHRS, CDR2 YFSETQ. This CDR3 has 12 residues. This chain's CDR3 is CASRQGPGELFF. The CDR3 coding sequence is TGCGCCAGCAGACAGGGGCCCGGGGAGCTGTTTTTT. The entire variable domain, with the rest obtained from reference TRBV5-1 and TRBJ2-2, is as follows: KAGVTQTPRYLIKTRGQQVTLSCSPISGHRSVSWYQQTPGQGLQFLFEYFSETQRNKGNFPGRFSGRQFSNSRSEMNVSTLELGDSALYLCASRQGPGELFFGEGSRLTVL.

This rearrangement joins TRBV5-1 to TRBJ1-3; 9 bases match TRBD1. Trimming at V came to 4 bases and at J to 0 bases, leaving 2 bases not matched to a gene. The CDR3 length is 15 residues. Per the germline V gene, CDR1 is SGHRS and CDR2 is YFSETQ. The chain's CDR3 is CASSRTGASGNTIYF. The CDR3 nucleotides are TGCGCCAGCAGCCGGACAGGGGCCTCTGGAAACACCATATATTTT.

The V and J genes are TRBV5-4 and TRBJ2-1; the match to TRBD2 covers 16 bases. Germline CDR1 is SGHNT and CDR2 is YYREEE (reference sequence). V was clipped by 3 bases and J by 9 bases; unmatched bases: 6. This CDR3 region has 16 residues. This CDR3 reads CASSSPGLAGGPEQFF. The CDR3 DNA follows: TGTGCCAGCAGCTCCCCGGGACTAGCGGGGGGGCCTGAGCAGTTCTTC.

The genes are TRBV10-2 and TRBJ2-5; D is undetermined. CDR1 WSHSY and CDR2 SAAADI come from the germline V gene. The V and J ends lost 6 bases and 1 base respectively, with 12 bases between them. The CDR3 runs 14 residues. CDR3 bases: TGCGCCAGCAGCAGTACAAGCGTCCAAGAGACCCAGTACTTC. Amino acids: CASSSTSVQETQYF.

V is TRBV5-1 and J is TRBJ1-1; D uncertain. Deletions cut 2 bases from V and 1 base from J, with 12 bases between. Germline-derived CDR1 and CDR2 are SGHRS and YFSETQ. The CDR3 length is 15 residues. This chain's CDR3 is CASSFSSNRNTEAFF. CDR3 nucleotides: TGCGCCAGCAGCTTTTCAAGCAACCGGAACACTGAAGCTTTCTTT.

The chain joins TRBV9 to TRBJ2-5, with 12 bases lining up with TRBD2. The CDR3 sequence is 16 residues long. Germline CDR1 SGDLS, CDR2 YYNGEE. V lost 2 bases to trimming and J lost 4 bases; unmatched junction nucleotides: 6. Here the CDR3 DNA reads TGTGCCAGCAGCGTCGGACTAGCGGGGAACAGAGAGACCCAGTACTTC. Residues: CASSVGLAGNRETQYF.

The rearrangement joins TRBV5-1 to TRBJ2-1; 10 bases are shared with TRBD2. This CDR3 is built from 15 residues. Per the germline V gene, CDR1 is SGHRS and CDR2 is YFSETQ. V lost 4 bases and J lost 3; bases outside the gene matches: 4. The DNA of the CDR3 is TGCGCCAGCAGCCCCGGACTAGCGGACTACAATGAGCAGTTCTTC. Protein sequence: CASSPGLADYNEQFF.

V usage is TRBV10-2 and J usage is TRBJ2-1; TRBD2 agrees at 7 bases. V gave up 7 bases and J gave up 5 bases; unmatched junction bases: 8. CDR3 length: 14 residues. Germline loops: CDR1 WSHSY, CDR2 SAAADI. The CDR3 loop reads CASKDGGLNNEQFF. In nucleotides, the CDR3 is TGCGCCAGCAAGGACGGGGGGTTGAACAATGAGCAGTTCTTC.

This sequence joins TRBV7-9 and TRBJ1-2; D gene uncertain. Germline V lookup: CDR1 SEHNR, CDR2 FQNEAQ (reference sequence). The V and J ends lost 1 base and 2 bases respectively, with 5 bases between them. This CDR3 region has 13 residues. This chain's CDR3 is CASSLEENYGYTF. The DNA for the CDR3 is TGTGCCAGCAGCTTAGAGGAGAACTATGGCTACACCTTC.

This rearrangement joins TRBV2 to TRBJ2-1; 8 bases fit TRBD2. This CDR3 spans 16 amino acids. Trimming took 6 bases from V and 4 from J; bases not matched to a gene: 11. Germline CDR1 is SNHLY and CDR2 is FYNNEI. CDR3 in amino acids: CASSKTGGGQYNEQFF. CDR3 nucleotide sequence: TGTGCCAGCAGCAAAACCGGGGGGGGCCAATACAATGAGCAGTTCTTC. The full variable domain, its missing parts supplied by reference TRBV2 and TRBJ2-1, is EPEVTQTPSHQVTQMGQEVILRCVPISNHLYFYWYRQILGQKVEFLVSFYNNEISEKSEIFDDQFSVERPDGSNFTLKIRSTKLEDSAMYFCASSKTGGGQYNEQFFGPGTRLTVL.

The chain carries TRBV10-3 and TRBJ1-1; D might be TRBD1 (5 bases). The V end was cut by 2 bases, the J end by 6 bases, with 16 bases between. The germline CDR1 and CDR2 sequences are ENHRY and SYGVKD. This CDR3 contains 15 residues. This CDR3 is CAISEPTGVSAEAFF. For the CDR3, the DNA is TGTGCCATCAGTGAGCCCACGGGGGTTTCGGCTGAAGCTTTCTTT.

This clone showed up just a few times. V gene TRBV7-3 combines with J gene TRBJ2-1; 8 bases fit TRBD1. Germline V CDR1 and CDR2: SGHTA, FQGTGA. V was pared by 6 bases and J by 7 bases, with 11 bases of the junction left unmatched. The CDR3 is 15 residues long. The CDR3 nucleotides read TGTGCCAGCAGGGCTCCCGGGACAGGTCTAAATGAGCAGTTCTTC. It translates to CASRAPGTGLNEQFF. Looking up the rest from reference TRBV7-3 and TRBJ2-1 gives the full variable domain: GAGVSQTPSNKVTEKGKYVELRCDPISGHTALYWYRQSLGQGPEFLIYFQGTGAADDSGLPNDRFFAVRPEGSVSTLKIQRTERGDSAVYLCASRAPGTGLNEQFFGPGTRLTVL.

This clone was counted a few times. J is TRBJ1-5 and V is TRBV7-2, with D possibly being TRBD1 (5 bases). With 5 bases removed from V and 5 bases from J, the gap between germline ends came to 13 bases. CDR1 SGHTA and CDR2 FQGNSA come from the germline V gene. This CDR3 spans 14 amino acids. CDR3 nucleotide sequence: TGTGCCAGCAGCGAATGGACGGGGGATCAGCCCCAGCATTTT. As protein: CASSEWTGDQPQHF.

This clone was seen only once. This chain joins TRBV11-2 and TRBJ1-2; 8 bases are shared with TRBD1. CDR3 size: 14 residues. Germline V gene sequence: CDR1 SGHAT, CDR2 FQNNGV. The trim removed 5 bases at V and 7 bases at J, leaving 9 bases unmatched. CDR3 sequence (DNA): TGTGCCAGCAGCCTCGGACAGGGTGGGGGTGGCTACACCTTC. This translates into CASSLGQGGGGYTF.

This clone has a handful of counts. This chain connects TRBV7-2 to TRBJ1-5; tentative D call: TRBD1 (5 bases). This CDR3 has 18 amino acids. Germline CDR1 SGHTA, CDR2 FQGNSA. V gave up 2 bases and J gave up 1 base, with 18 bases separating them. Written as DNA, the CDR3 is TGTGCCAGCAGCTTACGATTGGGGCGGATAGGGAGCAATCAGCCCCAGCATTTT. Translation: CASSLRLGRIGSNQPQHF.

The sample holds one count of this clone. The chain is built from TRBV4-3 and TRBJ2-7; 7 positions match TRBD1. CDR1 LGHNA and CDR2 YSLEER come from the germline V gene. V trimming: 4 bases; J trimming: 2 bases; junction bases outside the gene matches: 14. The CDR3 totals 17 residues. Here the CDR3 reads CASSPSSTGAATYEQYF. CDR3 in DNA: TGCGCCAGCAGCCCCTCCTCAACAGGGGCCGCTACCTACGAGCAGTACTTC.

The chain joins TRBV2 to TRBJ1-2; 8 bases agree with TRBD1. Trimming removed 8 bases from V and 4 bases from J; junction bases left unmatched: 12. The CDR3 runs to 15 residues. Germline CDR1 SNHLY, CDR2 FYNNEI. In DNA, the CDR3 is TGTGCCAGCGGCACAGCAGGGGGCGGTGGCTATGGCTACACCTTC. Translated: CASGTAGGGGYGYTF.